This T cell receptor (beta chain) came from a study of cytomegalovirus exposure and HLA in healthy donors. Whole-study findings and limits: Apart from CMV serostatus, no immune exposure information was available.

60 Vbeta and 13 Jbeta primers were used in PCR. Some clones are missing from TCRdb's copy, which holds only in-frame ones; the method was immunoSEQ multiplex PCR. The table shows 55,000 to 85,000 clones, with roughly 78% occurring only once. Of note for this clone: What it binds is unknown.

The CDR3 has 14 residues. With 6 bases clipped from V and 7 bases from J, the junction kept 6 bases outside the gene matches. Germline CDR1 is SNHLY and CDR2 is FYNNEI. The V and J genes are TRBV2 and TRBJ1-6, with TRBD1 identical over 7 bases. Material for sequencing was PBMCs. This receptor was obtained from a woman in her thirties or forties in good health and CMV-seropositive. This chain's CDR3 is CASSFQGGNSPLHF. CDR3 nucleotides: TGTGCCAGCAGCTTTCAGGGGGGAAATTCACCCCTCCACTTT.